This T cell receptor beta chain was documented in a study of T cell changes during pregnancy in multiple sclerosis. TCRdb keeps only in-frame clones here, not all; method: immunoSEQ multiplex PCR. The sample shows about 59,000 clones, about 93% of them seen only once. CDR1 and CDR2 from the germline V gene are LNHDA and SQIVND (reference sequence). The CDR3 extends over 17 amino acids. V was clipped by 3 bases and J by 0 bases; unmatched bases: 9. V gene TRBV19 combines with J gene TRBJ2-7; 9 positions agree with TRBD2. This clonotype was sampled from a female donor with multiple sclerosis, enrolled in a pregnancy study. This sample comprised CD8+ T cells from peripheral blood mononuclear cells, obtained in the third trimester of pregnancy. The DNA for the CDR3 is TGTGCCAGTAGTATGCTCTATCGCGGGAGGGCCTCCTACGAGCAGTACTTC. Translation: CASSMLYRGRASYEQYF.